These T cell receptor beta chains were read from a single sample in a study of T cell changes during pregnancy in multiple sclerosis. Only in-frame clones appear in the TCRdb table, and some are missing; sequencing was by immunoSEQ multiplex PCR. This table has roughly 45,000 clones, about nine tenths appearing once. The sequencing used CD4+ T cells from peripheral blood mononuclear cells, collected in the second trimester of pregnancy. These receptors all come from a female donor with multiple sclerosis, enrolled in a pregnancy study. Each CDR3 is given with its conserved first and last residue.

V gene	J gene	CDR3 protein
TRBV7-8	TRBJ1-4	CASSLEQGAGEKLFF
TRBV18	TRBJ2-3	CASSPITSGRGTDTQYF
TRBV28	TRBJ1-1	CASTLSGQGRGTEAFF
TRBV7-9	TRBJ2-3	CASSLGTGGPPDTQYF
TRBV7-2	TRBJ2-3	CASSLGGLAGDTQYF
TRBV9	TRBJ1-2	CASSVELGNYGYTF
TRBV7-2	TRBJ2-2	CASSPRTGELFF
TRBV27	TRBJ2-3	CASSFFGSAGSTDTQYF
TRBV19	TRBJ2-6	CASSWLARSSGANVLTF
TRBV6-1	TRBJ2-7	CASTHATGDYEQYF